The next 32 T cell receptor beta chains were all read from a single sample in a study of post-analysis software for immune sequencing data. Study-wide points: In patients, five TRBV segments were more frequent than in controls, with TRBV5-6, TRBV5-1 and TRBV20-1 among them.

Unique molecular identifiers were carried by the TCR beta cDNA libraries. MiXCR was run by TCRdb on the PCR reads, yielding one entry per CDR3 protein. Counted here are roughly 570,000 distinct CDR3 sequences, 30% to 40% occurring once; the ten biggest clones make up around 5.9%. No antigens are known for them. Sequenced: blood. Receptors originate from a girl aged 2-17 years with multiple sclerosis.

CDR3 sequence reads: CASSQSYPSGPSYNEQFF. CDR3 nucleotides: TGTGCCAGCAGCCAAAGCTACCCTTCGGGTCCCTCCTACAATGAGCAGTTCTTC. The chain carries TRBV7-3 and TRBJ2-1; D is unclear. V gave up 5 bases and J gave up 0 bases, with 20 bases separating them. Germline lookup yields CDR1 SGHTA and CDR2 FQGTGA. The CDR3 sequence is 18 residues long.

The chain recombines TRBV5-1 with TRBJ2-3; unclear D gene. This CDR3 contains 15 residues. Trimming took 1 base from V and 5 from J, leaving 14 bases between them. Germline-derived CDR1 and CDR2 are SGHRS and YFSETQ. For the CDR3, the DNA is TGCGCCAGCAGCTTGCAGGACGGTAGGATAGATACGCAGTATTTT. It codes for CASSLQDGRIDTQYF.

CDR3 nucleotides: TGCAGAGTTCCGGCGGGCTACGAGCAGTACTTC. This codes for CRVPAGYEQYF. The V gene is TRBV29-1, the J gene TRBJ2-7; D is possibly TRBD2 (5 bases). The CDR3 sequence is 11 residues long. Germline-derived CDR1 and CDR2 are SQVTM and ANQGSEA.

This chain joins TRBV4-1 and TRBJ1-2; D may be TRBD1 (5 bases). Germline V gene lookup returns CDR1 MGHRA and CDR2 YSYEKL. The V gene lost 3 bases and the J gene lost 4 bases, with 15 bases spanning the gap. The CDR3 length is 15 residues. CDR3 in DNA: TGCGCCAGCAGCCACCCGAGGCAGGGATCCTATGGCTACACCTTC. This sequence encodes CASSHPRQGSYGYTF.

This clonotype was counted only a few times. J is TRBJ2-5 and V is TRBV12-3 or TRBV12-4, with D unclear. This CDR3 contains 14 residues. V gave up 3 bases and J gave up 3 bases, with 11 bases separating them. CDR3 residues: CASSFRGLEETQYF. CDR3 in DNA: TGTGCCAGCAGTTTCAGAGGTTTGGAAGAGACCCAGTACTTC.

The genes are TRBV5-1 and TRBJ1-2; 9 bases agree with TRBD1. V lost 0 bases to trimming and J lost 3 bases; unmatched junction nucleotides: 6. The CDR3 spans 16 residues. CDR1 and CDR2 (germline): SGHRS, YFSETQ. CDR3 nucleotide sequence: TGCGCCAGCAGCTTGGCCGGGACAGGGACGGACTATGGCTACACCTTC. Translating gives CASSLAGTGTDYGYTF.

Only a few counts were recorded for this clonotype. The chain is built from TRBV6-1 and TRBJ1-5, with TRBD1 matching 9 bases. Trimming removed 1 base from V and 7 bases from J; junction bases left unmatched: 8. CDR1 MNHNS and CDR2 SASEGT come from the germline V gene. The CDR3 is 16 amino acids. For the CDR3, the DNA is TGTGCCAGCAGTGAAGACCCCGGGACAGGGAGACAGCCCCAGCATTTT. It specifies CASSEDPGTGRQPQHF.

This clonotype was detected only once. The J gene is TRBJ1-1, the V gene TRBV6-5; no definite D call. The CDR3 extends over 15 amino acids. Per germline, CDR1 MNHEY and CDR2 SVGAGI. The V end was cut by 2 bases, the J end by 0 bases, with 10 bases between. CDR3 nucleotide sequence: TGTGCCAGCAGTTACGCGTGGAGAGTGAACACTGAAGCTTTCTTT. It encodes CASSYAWRVNTEAFF.

CDR3 protein: CATSRDKLGDIQYF. CDR3 in DNA: TGTGCCACCAGCAGAGATAAGCTCGGGGACATTCAGTACTTC. This rearrangement joins TRBV15 to TRBJ2-4; D may be TRBD2 (5 bases). V lost 0 bases to trimming and J lost 8 bases, with 11 bases between them. This CDR3 is built from 14 residues. Germline CDR1 and CDR2: LNHNV and YYDKDF (reference sequence).

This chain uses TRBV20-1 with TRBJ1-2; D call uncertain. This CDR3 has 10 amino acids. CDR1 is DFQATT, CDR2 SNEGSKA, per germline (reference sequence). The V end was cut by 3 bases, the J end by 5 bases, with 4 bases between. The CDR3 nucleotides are TGCAGTGCTAGCTTTTATGGCTACACCTTC. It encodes CSASFYGYTF.

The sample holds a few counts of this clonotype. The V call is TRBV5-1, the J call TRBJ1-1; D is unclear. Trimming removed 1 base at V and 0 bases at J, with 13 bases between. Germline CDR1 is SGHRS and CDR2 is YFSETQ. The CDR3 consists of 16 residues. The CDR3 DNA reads TGCGCCAGCAGCTTGAGGCGACGAGAGTTGAACACTGAAGCTTTCTTT. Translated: CASSLRRRELNTEAFF. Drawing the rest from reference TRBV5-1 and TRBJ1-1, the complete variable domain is KAGVTQTPRYLIKTRGQQVTLSCSPISGHRSVSWYQQTPGQGLQFLFEYFSETQRNKGNFPGRFSGRQFSNSRSEMNVSTLELGDSALYLCASSLRRRELNTEAFFGQGTRLTVV.

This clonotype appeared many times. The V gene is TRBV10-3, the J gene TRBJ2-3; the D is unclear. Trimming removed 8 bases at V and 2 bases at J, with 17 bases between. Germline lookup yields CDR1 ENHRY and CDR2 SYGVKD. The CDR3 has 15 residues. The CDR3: CAIESAADYTDTQYF. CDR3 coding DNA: TGTGCCATCGAATCCGCGGCGGATTACACAGATACGCAGTATTTT.

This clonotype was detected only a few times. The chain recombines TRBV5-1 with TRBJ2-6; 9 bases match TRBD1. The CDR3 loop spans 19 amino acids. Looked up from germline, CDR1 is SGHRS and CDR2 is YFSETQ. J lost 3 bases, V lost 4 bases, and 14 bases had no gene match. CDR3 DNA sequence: TGCGCCAGCAGCCCCAGGAGGGACAGGGCAATCGGTGGGGCCAACGTCCTGACTTTC. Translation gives CASSPRRDRAIGGANVLTF.

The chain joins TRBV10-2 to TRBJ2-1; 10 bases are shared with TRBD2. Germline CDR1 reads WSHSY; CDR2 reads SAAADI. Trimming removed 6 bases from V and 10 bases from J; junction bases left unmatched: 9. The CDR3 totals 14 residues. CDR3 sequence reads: CASRAGLASYEQFF. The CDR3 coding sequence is TGCGCCAGCAGAGCGGGACTAGCGTCCTACGAGCAGTTCTTC.

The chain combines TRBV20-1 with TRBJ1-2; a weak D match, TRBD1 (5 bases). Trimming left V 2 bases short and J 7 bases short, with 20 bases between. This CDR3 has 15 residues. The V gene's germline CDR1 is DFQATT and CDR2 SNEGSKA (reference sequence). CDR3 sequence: CSARPLGRAGCGYTF. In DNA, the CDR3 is TGCAGTGCTAGACCCCTCGGCAGGGCAGGGTGTGGCTACACCTTC.

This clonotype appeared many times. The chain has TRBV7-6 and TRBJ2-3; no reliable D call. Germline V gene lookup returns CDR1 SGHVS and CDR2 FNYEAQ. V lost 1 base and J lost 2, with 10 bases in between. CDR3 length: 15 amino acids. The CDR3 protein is CASSLGPAHTDTQYF. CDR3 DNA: TGTGCCAGCAGCTTAGGACCTGCCCACACAGATACGCAGTATTTT.

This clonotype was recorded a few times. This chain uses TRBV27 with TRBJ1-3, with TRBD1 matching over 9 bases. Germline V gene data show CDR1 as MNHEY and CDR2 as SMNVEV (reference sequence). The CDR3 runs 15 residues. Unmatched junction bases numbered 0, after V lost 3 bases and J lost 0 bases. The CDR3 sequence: CASSLTGGSGNTIYF. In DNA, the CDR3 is TGTGCCAGCAGTTTGACAGGGGGCTCTGGAAACACCATATATTTT.

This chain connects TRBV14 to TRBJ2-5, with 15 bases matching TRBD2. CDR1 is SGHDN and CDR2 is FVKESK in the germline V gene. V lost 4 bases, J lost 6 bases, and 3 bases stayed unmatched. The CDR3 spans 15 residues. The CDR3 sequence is CASSPGTSGGKTQYF. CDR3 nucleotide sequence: TGTGCCAGCAGCCCCGGGACTAGCGGGGGGAAGACCCAGTACTTC. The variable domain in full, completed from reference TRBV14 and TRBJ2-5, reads EAGVTQFPSHSVIEKGQTVTLRCDPISGHDNLYWYRRVMGKEIKFLLHFVKESKQDESGMPNNRFLAERTGGTYSTLKVQPAELEDSGVYFCASSPGTSGGKTQYFGPGTRLLVL.

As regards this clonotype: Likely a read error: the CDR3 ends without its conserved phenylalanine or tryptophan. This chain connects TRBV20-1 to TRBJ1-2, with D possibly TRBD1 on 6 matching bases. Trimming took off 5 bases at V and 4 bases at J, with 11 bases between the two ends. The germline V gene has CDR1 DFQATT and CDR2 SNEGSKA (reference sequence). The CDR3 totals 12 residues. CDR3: CSARADSYGYTV. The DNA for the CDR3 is TGCAGTGCTCGGGCGGACAGCTATGGCTACACCGTC.

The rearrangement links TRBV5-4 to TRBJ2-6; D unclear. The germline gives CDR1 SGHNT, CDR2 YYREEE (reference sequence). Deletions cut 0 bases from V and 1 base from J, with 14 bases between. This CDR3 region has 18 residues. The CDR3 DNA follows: TGTGCCAGCAGCTTGGAGAGAGATTGGGATTCTGGGGCCAACGTCCTGACTTTC. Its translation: CASSLERDWDSGANVLTF. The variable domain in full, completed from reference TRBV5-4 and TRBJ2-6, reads ETGVTQSPTHLIKTRGQQVTLRCSSQSGHNTVSWYQQALGQGPQFIFQYYREEENGRGNFPPRFSGLQFPNYSSELNVNALELDDSALYLCASSLERDWDSGANVLTFGAGSRLTVL.

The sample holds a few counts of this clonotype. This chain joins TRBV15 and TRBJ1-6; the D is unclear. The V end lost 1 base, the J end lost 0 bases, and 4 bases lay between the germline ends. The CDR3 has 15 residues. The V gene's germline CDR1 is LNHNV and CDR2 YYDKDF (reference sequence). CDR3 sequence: CATSRGSSYNSPLHF. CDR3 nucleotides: TGTGCCACCAGCAGAGGTAGCTCCTATAATTCACCCCTCCACTTT.

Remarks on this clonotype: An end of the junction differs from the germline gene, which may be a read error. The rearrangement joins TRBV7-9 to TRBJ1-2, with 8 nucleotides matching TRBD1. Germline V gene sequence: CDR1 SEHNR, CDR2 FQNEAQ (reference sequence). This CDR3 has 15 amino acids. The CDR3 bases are TGTGCCGGCAGCTTAGACAGGGGTCTTAACTATGGCTACACCTTC. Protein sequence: CAGSLDRGLNYGYTF.

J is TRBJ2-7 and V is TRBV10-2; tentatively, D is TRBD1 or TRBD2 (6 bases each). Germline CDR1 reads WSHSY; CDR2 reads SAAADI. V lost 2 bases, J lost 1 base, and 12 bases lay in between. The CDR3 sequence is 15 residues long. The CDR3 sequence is CASSEVLGGSYEQYF. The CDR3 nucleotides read TGCGCCAGCAGTGAGGTATTAGGGGGGTCCTACGAGCAGTACTTC.

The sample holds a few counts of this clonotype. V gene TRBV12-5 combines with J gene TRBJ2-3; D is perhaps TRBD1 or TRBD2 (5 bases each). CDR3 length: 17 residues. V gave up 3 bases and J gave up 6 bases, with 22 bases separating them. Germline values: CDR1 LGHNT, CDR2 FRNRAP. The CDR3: CASGFGSLRDPEDTQYF. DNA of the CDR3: TGTGCTAGTGGTTTCGGTTCCCTACGGGACCCCGAGGATACGCAGTATTTT.

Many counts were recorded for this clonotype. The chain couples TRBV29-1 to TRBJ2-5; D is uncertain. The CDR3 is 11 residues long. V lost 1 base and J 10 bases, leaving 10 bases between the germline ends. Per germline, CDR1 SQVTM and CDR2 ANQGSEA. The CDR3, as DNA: TGCAGCGTTGAAGGACTGTCTAGCCAGTACTTC. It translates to CSVEGLSSQYF. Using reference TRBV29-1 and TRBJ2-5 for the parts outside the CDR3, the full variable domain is SAVISQKPSRDICQRGTSLTIQCQVDSQVTMMFWYRQQPGQSLTLIATANQGSEATYESGFVIDKFPISRPNLTFSTLTVSNMSPEDSSIYLCSVEGLSSQYFGPGTRLLVL.

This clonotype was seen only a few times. In nucleotides, the CDR3 is TGCAGTGCCACCCCTCTAGCGCGGGGAAGCACAGATACGCAGTATTTT. It translates to CSATPLARGSTDTQYF. The chain combines TRBV20-1 with TRBJ2-3, with D tentatively TRBD2 (6 bases). V was shortened by 6 bases and J by 0 bases, with 19 bases between the two germline ends. Germline V gives CDR1 DFQATT, CDR2 SNEGSKA (reference sequence). The length of the CDR3 is 16 residues.

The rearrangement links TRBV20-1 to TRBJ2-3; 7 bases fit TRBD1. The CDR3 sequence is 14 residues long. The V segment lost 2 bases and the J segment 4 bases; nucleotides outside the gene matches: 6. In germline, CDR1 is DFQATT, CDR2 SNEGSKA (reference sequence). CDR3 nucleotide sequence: TGCAGTGCTAGACCCGGGACAGCGTCAGATACGCAGTATTTT. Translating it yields CSARPGTASDTQYF.

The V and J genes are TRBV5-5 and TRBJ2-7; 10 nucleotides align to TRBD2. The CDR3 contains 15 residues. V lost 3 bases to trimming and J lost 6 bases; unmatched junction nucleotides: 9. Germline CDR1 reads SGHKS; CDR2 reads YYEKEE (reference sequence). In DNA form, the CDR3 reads TGTGCCAGCAGCTCCGGACTAGCGGCCCCTCGCGAGCAGTACTTC. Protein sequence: CASSSGLAAPREQYF.

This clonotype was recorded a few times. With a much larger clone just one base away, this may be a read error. CDR3 in amino acids: CASSQGSGNEQFF. The CDR3 region has the DNA TGTGCCAGCAGTCAAGGCTCCGGTAATGAGCAGTTCTTC. The chain links TRBV27 to TRBJ2-1; D remains unclear. Germline values: CDR1 MNHEY, CDR2 SMNVEV (reference sequence). There are 13 residues in the CDR3. The V gene lost 5 bases and the J gene lost 7 bases, with 12 bases spanning the gap.

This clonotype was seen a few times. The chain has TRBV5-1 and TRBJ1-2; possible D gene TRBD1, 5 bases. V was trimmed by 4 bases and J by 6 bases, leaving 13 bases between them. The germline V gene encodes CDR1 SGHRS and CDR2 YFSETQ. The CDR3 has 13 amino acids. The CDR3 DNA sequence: TGCGCCAGCAGCGAGGGCCTGGGGCATGGCTACACCTTC. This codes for CASSEGLGHGYTF.

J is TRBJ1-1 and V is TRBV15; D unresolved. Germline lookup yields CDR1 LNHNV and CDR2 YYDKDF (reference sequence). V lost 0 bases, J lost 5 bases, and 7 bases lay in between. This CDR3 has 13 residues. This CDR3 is CATSRDWETEAFF. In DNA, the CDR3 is TGTGCCACCAGCAGAGATTGGGAGACTGAAGCTTTCTTT.

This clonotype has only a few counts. Here the CDR3 reads CASSAGVISGEQYF. The CDR3 DNA reads as TGTGCCAGTTCCGCAGGAGTGATATCGGGAGAGCAGTACTTC. The J gene is TRBJ2-5, the V gene TRBV7-2, with D perhaps matching TRBD2 (6 bases). Germline assignment: CDR1 SGHTA and CDR2 FQGNSA. The CDR3 runs 14 residues. Trimming pared 9 bases from V and 11 bases from J, leaving 25 bases between. Complete variable domain (other parts from reference TRBV7-2 and TRBJ2-5): GAGVSQSPSNKVTEKGKDVELRCDPISGHTALYWYRQSLGQGLEFLIYFQGNSAPDKSGLPSDRFSAERTGGSVSTLTIQRTQQEDSAVYLCASSAGVISGEQYFGPGTRLLVL.